Reported below is one T cell receptor (beta chain). What it binds is not known. Repertoires were generated with immunoSEQ multiplex PCR, while TCRdb's copy carries only in-frame clones and drops some. Of 100,000 to 150,000 clones in the sample, around 82% were seen once. The sample is drawn from a study of radiation and T cells in renal cell carcinoma. In the study overall: Nephrectomy followed 15 Gy stereotactic body radiation by 4 weeks.

Study-wide findings and caveats: From baseline, blood top tumor clonotypes peaked at 2 weeks post-radiation. Baseline intratumoral clonotype presence is unknown without pretreatment biopsies.

V trimming: 4 bases; J trimming: 1 base; junction bases outside the gene matches: 7. Germline values: CDR1 MNHEY, CDR2 SVGAGI. CDR3 length: 16 amino acids. Time point given: blood 2 weeks post-SBRT. Treatment noted: 15 Gy SBRT to primary tumor, nephrectomy 4 weeks later. Serial blood draws occurred at baseline and 2 and 4 weeks post-SBRT. The receptor was derived from a man in his fifties with renal cell carcinoma. This material consisted of blood, taken from a patient whose treatment included radiotherapy and nephrectomy. J is TRBJ2-5 and V is TRBV6-5, with 9 bases matching TRBD2. In DNA form, the CDR3 reads TGTGCCAGCAGTTCTCTAATAGCGGGGGCCCAAGAGACCCAGTACTTC. Encoded protein: CASSSLIAGAQETQYF.